One T cell receptor (beta chain) is described in this entry. Its target is not known. The CDR3 is 14 residues long. The V gene's germline CDR1 is LNHDA and CDR2 SQIVND (reference sequence). V gave up 5 bases and J gave up 5 bases; unmatched junction bases: 8. The data are from a study of OX40 agonist ivuxolimab in advanced cancers. Study background: Patients were dosed intravenously with ivuxolimab at 0.01 to 10 mg/kg every 2 weeks. General study findings and limits: The study observed clonal expansion of CD4+ and CD8+ blood T cells by week 6 at 0.1 to 3.0 mg/kg.

Sequencing was performed with immunoSEQ multiplex PCR; in TCRdb, only in-frame clones are kept and a portion is missing. This repertoire shows more than 60,000 clones, less than 90% found once; its top ten account for around 3.3%. The J gene is TRBJ1-2, the V gene TRBV19; 7 bases are a match to TRBD1. The source material was CD4+ or CD8+ T cells sorted from blood, sampled in a trial of the OX40 agonist ivuxolimab. The source of this sequence is an adult with an advanced solid tumor such as melanoma, head and neck, liver or kidney cancer. CDR3 bases: TGTGCCAGTAGTTCGGGACAGCGATCTTATGGCTACACCTTC. Translating gives CASSSGQRSYGYTF.